This T cell receptor beta chain emerged from a study of T cell clones after liver transplantation. Study overall: In this trial, immunosuppression withdrawal was attempted within 2 years of liver transplant. Three of eight recipients were HCV-positive; others had non-autoimmune, non-viral indications. Samples came pre-transplant, pre-randomization before withdrawal, and post-randomization after withdrawal ended.

Only in-frame clones appear in the TCRdb table, and some are missing; sequencing was by immunoSEQ multiplex PCR. The data contain over 100,000 clones, approximately 85% of them seen just once; the ten biggest clones take up about 0.89%. Germline V gene data show CDR1 as SNHLY and CDR2 as FYNNEI. The length of the CDR3 is 15 residues. V shed 1 base and J 2 bases; nucleotides not matched to a gene: 4. A single count supports this clone. This receptor was taken from a human donor who received a liver transplant. The chain is built from TRBV2 and TRBJ1-2, with 7 bases aligning to TRBD1. Specimen: CD4+ T cells from blood, collected before liver transplant. CDR3 sequence reads: CASSEGRGRNYGYTF. The CDR3 region has the DNA TGTGCCAGCAGTGAAGGCAGGGGGAGAAACTATGGCTACACCTTC.